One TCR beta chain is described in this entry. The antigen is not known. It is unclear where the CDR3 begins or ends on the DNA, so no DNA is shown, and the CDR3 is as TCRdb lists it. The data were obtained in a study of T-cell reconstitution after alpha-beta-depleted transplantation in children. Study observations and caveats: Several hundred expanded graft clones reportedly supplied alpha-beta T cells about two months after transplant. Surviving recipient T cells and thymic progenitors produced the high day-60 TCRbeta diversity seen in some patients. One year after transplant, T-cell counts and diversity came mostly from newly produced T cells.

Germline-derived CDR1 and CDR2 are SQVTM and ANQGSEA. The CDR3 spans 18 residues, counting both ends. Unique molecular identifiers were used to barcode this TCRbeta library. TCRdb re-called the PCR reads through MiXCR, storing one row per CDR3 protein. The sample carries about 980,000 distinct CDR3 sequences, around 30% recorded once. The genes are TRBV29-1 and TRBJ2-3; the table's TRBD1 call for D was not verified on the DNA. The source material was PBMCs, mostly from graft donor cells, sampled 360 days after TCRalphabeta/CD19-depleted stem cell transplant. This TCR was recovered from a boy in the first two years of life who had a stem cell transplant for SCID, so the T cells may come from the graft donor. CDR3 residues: CSVESGRAGGYSTDTQYF.